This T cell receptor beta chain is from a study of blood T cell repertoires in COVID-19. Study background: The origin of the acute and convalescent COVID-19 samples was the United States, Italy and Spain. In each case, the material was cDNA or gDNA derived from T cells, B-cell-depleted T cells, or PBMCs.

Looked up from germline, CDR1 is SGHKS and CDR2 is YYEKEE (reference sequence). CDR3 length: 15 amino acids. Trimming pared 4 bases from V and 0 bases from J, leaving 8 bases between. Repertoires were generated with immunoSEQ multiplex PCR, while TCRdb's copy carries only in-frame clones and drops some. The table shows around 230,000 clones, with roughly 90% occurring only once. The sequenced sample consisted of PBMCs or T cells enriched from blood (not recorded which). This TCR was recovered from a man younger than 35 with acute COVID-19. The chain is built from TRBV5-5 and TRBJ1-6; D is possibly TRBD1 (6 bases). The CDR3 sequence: CASSETGSYNSPLHF. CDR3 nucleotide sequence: TGTGCCAGCAGCGAGACAGGCTCCTATAATTCACCCCTCCACTTT.